This is a list of T cell receptor beta chains from one sample in a study of T cell responses to AZD1222 COVID-19 vaccine. The method was immunoSEQ multiplex PCR; TCRdb's version includes in-frame clones alone and lacks a portion of them. The sample records 150,000 to 200,000 clones, 91% being singletons. The sample consisted of peripheral blood, taken 28 days after the second AZD1222 dose. The receptors shown here come from an adult who received the AZD1222 COVID-19 vaccine. Each CDR3 is given with its conserved first and last residue. The D gene is left open where the match is weak. Clone size is stated in some rows and not others, as once, few, many or a class when expanded.

CDR3 protein: CASSAGSDNLTDTQYF
CDR3 DNA: TGCGCCAGCAGTGCGGGTTCCGACAATCTCACAGATACGCAGTATTTT
J gene: TRBJ2-3
V gene: TRBV10-1
clone size: .
D gene: .

CDR3 protein: CSGFAGSNTGELFF
CDR3 DNA: TGCAGCGGGTTTGCGGGGTCGAACACCGGGGAGCTGTTTTTT
J gene: TRBJ2-2
V gene: TRBV29-1
clone size: once
D gene: .

CDR3 protein: CASSPRGGRAFF
CDR3 DNA: TGTGCCAGCAGCCCCCGGGGGGGCAGAGCTTTCTTT
J gene: TRBJ1-1
V gene: TRBV27
clone size: .
D gene: .

CDR3 protein: CASSKQTGAGGNEQYF
CDR3 DNA: TGTGCCAGCAGCAAACAGACGGGGGCCGGGGGAAACGAGCAGTACTTC
J gene: TRBJ2-7
V gene: TRBV7-9
clone size: .
D gene: .

CDR3 protein: CSLRVPSDTQYF
CDR3 DNA: TGCAGCCTCCGGGTTCCGTCAGATACGCAGTATTTT
J gene: TRBJ2-3
V gene: TRBV29-1
clone size: .
D gene: .

CDR3 protein: CATSPRTGMGQPQHF
CDR3 DNA: TGTGCCACCAGCCCCCGTACGGGGATGGGTCAGCCCCAGCATTTT
J gene: TRBJ1-5
V gene: TRBV24-1
clone size: once
D gene: .

CDR3 protein: CASSFGGGPSNQPQHF
CDR3 DNA: TGTGCCAGCAGTTTTGGAGGGGGCCCAAGCAATCAGCCCCAGCATTTT
J gene: TRBJ1-5
V gene: TRBV28
clone size: .
D gene: TRBD1

CDR3 protein: CASSIVGATEAFF
CDR3 DNA: TGTGCCAGTAGTATAGTGGGGGCCACTGAAGCTTTCTTT
J gene: TRBJ1-1
V gene: TRBV19
clone size: .
D gene: .

CDR3 protein: CASSQEDPRLSGELFF
CDR3 DNA: TGTGCCAGCAGCCAAGAGGACCCACGGTTGTCCGGGGAGCTGTTTTTT
J gene: TRBJ2-2
V gene: TRBV14
clone size: .
D gene: .

CDR3 protein: CASRLGSGSARHTF
CDR3 DNA: TGTGCCAGCAGACTTGGTTCCGGAAGCGCTCGACACACCTTC
J gene: TRBJ1-2
V gene: TRBV7-9
clone size: .
D gene: .

CDR3 protein: CASSPGQDYEQYF
CDR3 DNA: TGTGCCAGCTCGCCAGGACAGGACTACGAGCAGTACTTC
J gene: TRBJ2-7
V gene: TRBV18
clone size: .
D gene: TRBD1

CDR3 protein: CASSPAPGGDGGADTQYF
CDR3 DNA: TGTGCCAGCAGCCCTGCCCCAGGGGGCGACGGGGGGGCAGATACGCAGTATTTT
J gene: TRBJ2-3
V gene: TRBV4-2
clone size: once
D gene: .

CDR3 protein: CASSVTQGSYEQYF
CDR3 DNA: TGTGCCAGCAGCGTCACCCAGGGCTCCTACGAGCAGTACTTC
J gene: TRBJ2-7
V gene: TRBV7-8
clone size: .
D gene: .

CDR3 protein: CASSSGDRGYRNEQFF
CDR3 DNA: TGTGCCAGCAGCTCGGGCGACAGGGGGTACCGCAATGAGCAGTTCTTC
J gene: TRBJ2-1
V gene: TRBV7-9
clone size: .
D gene: TRBD1

CDR3 protein: CASSPRQVGTVTQYF
CDR3 DNA: TGCGCCAGCAGCCCTAGACAGGTGGGGACGGTTACGCAGTATTTT
J gene: TRBJ2-3
V gene: TRBV5-1
clone size: .
D gene: .

CDR3 protein: CSGIRGEATSGRYNEQFF
CDR3 DNA: TGCAGCGGCATACGGGGCGAGGCGACTAGCGGGCGCTACAATGAGCAGTTCTTC
J gene: TRBJ2-1
V gene: TRBV29-1
clone size: .
D gene: TRBD2

CDR3 protein: CASSKSYEQYF
CDR3 DNA: TGTGCCAGCAGCAAATCCTACGAGCAGTACTTC
J gene: TRBJ2-7
V gene: TRBV5-6
clone size: .
D gene: .

CDR3 protein: CASSSMGPNEQFF
CDR3 DNA: TGTGCCAGCAGCTCGATGGGCCCAAACGAGCAGTTCTTC
J gene: TRBJ2-1
V gene: TRBV5-5
clone size: .
D gene: .

CDR3 protein: CSALTYEQYF
CDR3 DNA: TGCAGTGCTCTTACCTACGAGCAGTACTTC
J gene: TRBJ2-7
V gene: TRBV20-1
clone size: .
D gene: .

CDR3 protein: CASSFLRGGGNIQYF
CDR3 DNA: TGTGCCAGCAGTTTTCTGCGGGGGGGCGGGAACATTCAGTACTTC
J gene: TRBJ2-4
V gene: TRBV28
clone size: .
D gene: TRBD2

CDR3 protein: CASRDTRDQPQHF
CDR3 DNA: TGTGCCAGCAGGGACACCAGGGATCAGCCCCAGCATTTT
J gene: TRBJ1-5
V gene: TRBV12-3/TRBV12-4
clone size: .
D gene: .

CDR3 protein: CASAAFGGAGETQYF
CDR3 DNA: TGTGCCAGTGCCGCGTTCGGGGGGGCCGGCGAGACCCAGTACTTC
J gene: TRBJ2-5
V gene: TRBV19
clone size: .
D gene: TRBD2

CDR3 protein: CASSWGVSGNTIYF
CDR3 DNA: TGTGCCAGCAGTTGGGGAGTCTCTGGAAACACCATATATTTT
J gene: TRBJ1-3
V gene: TRBV11-1
clone size: once
D gene: .

CDR3 protein: CASSLGLAGPQETQYF
CDR3 DNA: TGCGCCAGCAGCTTGGGACTAGCGGGCCCCCAAGAGACCCAGTACTTC
J gene: TRBJ2-5
V gene: TRBV5-1
clone size: once
D gene: TRBD2

CDR3 protein: CASSLDLRLGEAFF
CDR3 DNA: TGTGCCAGCAGCTTGGATCTCAGGTTAGGTGAAGCTTTCTTT
J gene: TRBJ1-1
V gene: TRBV5-6
clone size: .
D gene: .

CDR3 protein: CASSNRAAGGPHEQYF
CDR3 DNA: TGTGCCAGCAGTAACCGCGCAGCGGGAGGGCCCCACGAGCAGTACTTC
J gene: TRBJ2-7
V gene: TRBV6-2/TRBV6-3
clone size: .
D gene: TRBD2